This T cell receptor (beta chain) originates from a study of molecular identifiers for immune sequencing clone quantification. This clonotype was recorded many times. Its antigen is still unknown. As previously described, bulk TCR libraries were made using listed TCR primers. TCRdb re-called the PCR reads through MiXCR, storing one row per CDR3 protein. The repertoire holds tens of thousands of distinct CDR3 sequences, with 20% to 25% as singletons. Input for naive CD8 libraries was about 18,000 to 1,000,000 sorted cells; the RNA fraction used was 10%, 30% or 50%. When naive CD8 T cells were sorted, they were gated as CD8+CD4-CCR7+CD45RA+. Study-wide results and caveats: Clone sizes that are highly expanded could be underestimated when identical TCR molecules share a barcode.

Germline lookup yields CDR1 MGHDK and CDR2 SYGVNS. This CDR3 has 11 residues. The V gene lost 10 bases and the J gene lost 6 bases, with 13 bases spanning the gap. The source material was naive CD8+ T cells from blood, with Jurkat cell RNA spiked in. Subset noted: FACS-sorted CD8+CD4-CCR7+CD45RA+ naive T cells. The TCR sequence derives from a human donor in good health. Some libraries in this study had Jurkat cell RNA spiked in. This chain uses TRBV25-1 with TRBJ2-7; no reliable D call. The CDR3 sequence: CATSIGIEQYF. The CDR3 nucleotides read TGTGCCACAAGTATAGGGATCGAGCAGTACTTC.